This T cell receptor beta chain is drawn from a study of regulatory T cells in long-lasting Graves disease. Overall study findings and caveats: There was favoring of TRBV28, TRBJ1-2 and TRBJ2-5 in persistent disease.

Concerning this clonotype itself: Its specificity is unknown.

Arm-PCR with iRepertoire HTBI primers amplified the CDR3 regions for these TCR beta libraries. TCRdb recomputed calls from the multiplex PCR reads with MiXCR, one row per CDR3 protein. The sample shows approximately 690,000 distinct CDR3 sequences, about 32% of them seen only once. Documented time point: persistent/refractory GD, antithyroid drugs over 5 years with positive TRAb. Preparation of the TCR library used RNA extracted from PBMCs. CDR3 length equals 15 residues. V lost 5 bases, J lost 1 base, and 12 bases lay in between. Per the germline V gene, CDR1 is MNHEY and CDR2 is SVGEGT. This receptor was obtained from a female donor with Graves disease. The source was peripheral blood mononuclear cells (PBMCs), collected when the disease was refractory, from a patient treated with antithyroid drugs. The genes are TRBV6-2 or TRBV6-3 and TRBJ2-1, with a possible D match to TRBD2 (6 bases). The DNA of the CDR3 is TGTGCCAGCAGTCGCGGGACTCCTTCCTACAATGAGCAGTTCTTC. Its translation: CASSRGTPSYNEQFF.